This TCR beta chain was obtained from a study of cytomegalovirus exposure and HLA in healthy donors. Study-wide results and caveats: The classifier reportedly diagnosed cytomegalovirus status with high sensitivity and specificity. Usually a TCR sequence was rare, but some public TCRs were found in many donors.

The CDR3 has 14 amino acids. Per the germline V gene, CDR1 is MNHNS and CDR2 is SASEGT. With 2 bases clipped from V and 6 bases from J, the junction kept 7 bases outside the gene matches. The PCR ran on 60 Vbeta and 13 Jbeta primers. Sequenced by immunoSEQ multiplex PCR; TCRdb stores in-frame clones only, minus some. The sample contains 160,000 or so clones, 83% of which appear only once. A remark on this clone: Its specificity is not known.

The V gene is TRBV6-1, the J gene TRBJ2-7; 7 nucleotides align to TRBD2. Input material: PBMCs. This TCR was sampled from a man in his forties or fifties in good health and CMV-seropositive. The CDR3 here is CASSELAGDSEQYF. As DNA, the CDR3 is TGTGCCAGCAGTGAACTCGCGGGAGACTCCGAGCAGTACTTC.